What follows are 25 T cell receptor beta chains derived from one specimen sequenced in a study of blood T cell repertoires in COVID-19. Here immunoSEQ multiplex PCR was the method, and the copy in TCRdb shows in-frame clones only, minus some. This table has hundreds of thousands of clones, approximately 84% appearing once. Input material: peripheral blood. These receptors originate from a man aged 50 to 59 with COVID-19, enrolled during active disease.

The chain combines TRBV6-1 with TRBJ1-1; D is perhaps TRBD1 (6 bases). Germline CDR1 is MNHNS and CDR2 is SASEGT. This CDR3 has 16 amino acids. Deletions cut 4 bases from V and 1 base from J, with 16 bases between. As DNA, the CDR3 is TGTGCCAGCAGTGGGGATCCCAGGGGCCGGAACACTGAAGCTTTCTTT. Translation: CASSGDPRGRNTEAFF.

V gene TRBV2 combines with J gene TRBJ2-2; D is perhaps TRBD1 (5 bases). The germline V gene has CDR1 SNHLY and CDR2 FYNNEI. The CDR3 is made up of 16 amino acids. Between the trimmed V and J ends, which lost 5 bases and 2 bases, there was a span of 15 bases. CDR3 loop: CASSTDSPINTGELFF. In DNA, the CDR3 is TGTGCCAGCAGTACAGACAGCCCCATTAACACCGGGGAGCTGTTTTTT. Full variable domain (missing parts from reference TRBV2 and TRBJ2-2): EPEVTQTPSHQVTQMGQEVILRCVPISNHLYFYWYRQILGQKVEFLVSFYNNEISEKSEIFDDQFSVERPDGSNFTLKIRSTKLEDSAMYFCASSTDSPINTGELFFGEGSRLTVL.

This rearrangement joins TRBV12-3 or TRBV12-4 to TRBJ2-5; TRBD2 matches 7 bases. V dropped 3 bases and J dropped 4; count of bases not matched to a gene: 2. CDR3 size: 13 residues. The CDR3 DNA reads as TGTGCCAGCAGTTTCGCGGGAGCAGAGACCCAGTACTTC. Its translation: CASSFAGAETQYF.

This CDR3 is CASSLEGLAGTDTQYF. CDR3 coding DNA: TGCGCCAGCAGCTTGGAGGGACTAGCGGGAACAGATACGCAGTATTTT. The chain couples TRBV5-1 to TRBJ2-3, with 13 positions matching TRBD2. Unmatched junction bases numbered 1, after V lost 0 bases and J lost 3 bases. This CDR3 has 16 amino acids. Germline CDR1 is SGHRS and CDR2 is YFSETQ.

V and J are TRBV19 and TRBJ1-5, with D perhaps matching TRBD1 (6 bases). The V and J ends lost 9 bases and 0 bases respectively, with 15 bases between them. Germline assignment: CDR1 LNHDA and CDR2 SQIVND (reference sequence). This CDR3 is 15 amino acids long. Here the CDR3 reads CASRWGQLSNQPQHF. CDR3 nucleotide sequence: TGTGCCAGCCGCTGGGGGCAGCTTAGCAATCAGCCCCAGCATTTT. Drawing the rest from reference TRBV19 and TRBJ1-5, the complete variable domain is DGGITQSPKYLFRKEGQNVTLSCEQNLNHDAMYWYRQDPGQGLRLIYYSQIVNDFQKGDIAEGYSVSREKKESFPLTVTSAQKNPTAFYLCASRWGQLSNQPQHFGDGTRLSIL.

V gene TRBV28 combines with J gene TRBJ1-1; 11 nucleotides match TRBD1. CDR1 is MDHEN, CDR2 SYDVKM, per germline. J lost 8 bases, V lost 5 bases, and 7 bases had no gene match. The CDR3 extends over 14 amino acids. In DNA, the CDR3 is TGTGCCAGCAGTCTCGGACAGGGGGCTTCGGAAGCTTTCTTT. It encodes CASSLGQGASEAFF.

The genes are TRBV28 and TRBJ1-2; 7 bases agree with TRBD1. V dropped 3 bases and J dropped 8; count of bases not matched to a gene: 6. In germline, CDR1 is MDHEN, CDR2 SYDVKM. The CDR3 runs 13 residues. The CDR3 loop reads CASSLVRGRGYTF. CDR3 nucleotide sequence: TGTGCCAGCAGTTTGGTTAGGGGGCGGGGCTACACCTTC.

The CDR3 protein is CASSQDQGIANYGYTF. The CDR3, as DNA: TGTGCCAGCAGCCAAGACCAGGGGATTGCGAACTATGGCTACACCTTC. The chain recombines TRBV14 with TRBJ1-2; perhaps TRBD1 as D (6 bases). V shed 0 bases and J shed 2 bases, with 13 bases lying between them. CDR1 SGHDN and CDR2 FVKESK come from the germline V gene. CDR3 length: 16 residues.

The chain has TRBV6-2 or TRBV6-3 and TRBJ2-7, with 9 bases lining up with TRBD1. The germline V gene encodes CDR1 MNHEY and CDR2 SVGEGT. There are 15 residues in the CDR3. The V gene end was trimmed by 3 bases and the J gene end by 1 base; junction bases not matched to a gene: 4. The CDR3 region is CASSYPGQGSYEQYF. The DNA for the CDR3 is TGTGCCAGCAGTTATCCGGGACAGGGTTCCTACGAGCAGTACTTC.

The gene calls are TRBV5-1 and TRBJ2-1; possibly TRBD1 for D (6 bases). From germline, CDR1 is SGHRS and CDR2 YFSETQ. The CDR3 contains 15 residues. Trimming shortened V by 4 bases and J by 1 base, and 12 bases separated the two germline ends. CDR3 coding DNA: TGCGCCAGCAGCGGGGGCCAGGGGTCCTACAATGAGCAGTTCTTC. Translating gives CASSGGQGSYNEQFF.

The CDR3 loop reads CASSFLAGGEDEQFF. In DNA form, the CDR3 reads TGTGCCAGCAGCTTCCTAGCGGGAGGAGAAGATGAGCAGTTCTTC. The V gene is TRBV7-9, the J gene TRBJ2-1; 11 positions match TRBD2. After removal of 3 bases from V and 8 bases from J, the junction contained 6 bases not matched to a gene. This CDR3 has 15 residues. CDR1 is SEHNR, CDR2 FQNEAQ, per germline (reference sequence).

This clone has a single count. The J gene is TRBJ1-5, the V gene TRBV19; D ambiguous. Germline CDR1 is LNHDA and CDR2 is SQIVND (reference sequence). The CDR3 consists of 16 residues. V lost 3 bases and J lost 3, with 15 bases in between. The CDR3 protein is CASSMNPPGNNQPQHF. The CDR3 DNA follows: TGTGCCAGTAGTATGAACCCCCCGGGGAACAATCAGCCCCAGCATTTT.

This chain uses TRBV7-6 with TRBJ1-4; 7 positions agree with TRBD1. Germline V CDR1 and CDR2: SGHVS, FNYEAQ. The J segment lost 1 base and the V segment lost 6 bases, leaving 8 bases of the junction unmatched. The CDR3 loop spans 16 amino acids. The CDR3 here is CASRTGEIRTNEKLFF. CDR3 DNA sequence: TGTGCCAGCAGAACAGGGGAAATTCGAACTAATGAAAAACTGTTTTTT. Full variable domain (outside the CDR3, taken from reference TRBV7-6 and TRBJ1-4): GAGVSQSPRYKVTKRGQDVALRCDPISGHVSLYWYRQALGQGPEFLTYFNYEAQQDKSGLPNDRFSAERPEGSISTLTIQRTEQRDSAMYRCASRTGEIRTNEKLFFGSGTQLSVL.

This chain uses TRBV9 with TRBJ2-1; 10 bases are shared with TRBD2. With V trimmed by 0 bases and J by 3 bases, 3 bases remained unmatched. CDR1 and CDR2 from the germline V gene are SGDLS and YYNGEE. The CDR3 extends over 16 amino acids. The CDR3 DNA is TGTGCCAGCAGCGTAGCCCTAGCGGGGGTCTACAATGAGCAGTTCTTC. Its protein product is CASSVALAGVYNEQFF.

The chain links TRBV6-2 or TRBV6-3 to TRBJ2-5; 9 bases align to TRBD2. V dropped 5 bases and J dropped 1; count of bases not matched to a gene: 8. Germline V gene sequence: CDR1 MNHEY, CDR2 SVGEGT. The CDR3 runs to 16 residues. The CDR3 DNA reads TGTGCCAGCAGTACCGAGACTAGCGGAGTCCAAGAGACCCAGTACTTC. This translates into CASSTETSGVQETQYF.

This clone appeared a single time. The rearrangement joins TRBV7-9 to TRBJ2-7; TRBD1 matches at 10 bases. J lost 1 base, V lost 1 base, and 7 bases had no gene match. Germline V gene data show CDR1 as SEHNR and CDR2 as FQNEAQ (reference sequence). The CDR3 runs 17 residues. CDR3 amino acids: CASSLGQGALGSYEQYF. Here the CDR3 DNA reads TGTGCCAGCAGCTTAGGACAGGGGGCGCTTGGGTCCTACGAGCAGTACTTC.

The V gene is TRBV7-2, the J gene TRBJ1-4; D is possibly TRBD1 (5 bases). Germline V gene data show CDR1 as SGHTA and CDR2 as FQGNSA. The V end was cut by 1 base, the J end by 3 bases, with 15 bases between. The CDR3 is made up of 17 amino acids. CDR3 sequence (DNA): TGTGCCAGCAGCTTAGTTCGCAGGGAGGGTTCTAATGAAAAACTGTTTTTT. Protein sequence: CASSLVRREGSNEKLFF.

The chain carries TRBV19 and TRBJ2-1; D remains unclear. Trimming removed 0 bases from V and 7 bases from J, with 10 bases in between. Germline CDR1 and CDR2: LNHDA and SQIVND (reference sequence). This CDR3 comprises 14 residues. CDR3 sequence reads: CASSIDDSENEQFF. CDR3 nucleotide sequence: TGTGCCAGTAGTATAGATGACTCAGAGAATGAGCAGTTCTTC.

V and J are TRBV5-1 and TRBJ2-7, with TRBD2 identical over 8 bases. V trimming: 3 bases; J trimming: 0 bases; junction bases outside the gene matches: 2. This CDR3 is built from 14 residues. The V gene's germline CDR1 is SGHRS and CDR2 YFSETQ. Written as DNA, the CDR3 is TGCGCCAGCAGCTGGGGGACTAGCTCCTACGAGCAGTACTTC. This sequence encodes CASSWGTSSYEQYF.

This chain uses TRBV20-1 with TRBJ1-2; D not certain. Germline CDR1 DFQATT, CDR2 SNEGSKA (reference sequence). The CDR3 has 14 amino acids. V shed 3 bases and J shed 3 bases, with 14 bases lying between them. CDR3 residues: CSASGPAEYYGYTF. CDR3 sequence (DNA): TGCAGTGCTAGTGGACCTGCGGAATACTATGGCTACACCTTC.

The genes are TRBV2 and TRBJ1-4, with a tentative D call TRBD1 (5 bases). V dropped 6 bases and J dropped 1 base, with 15 bases sitting between them. This CDR3 is 16 amino acids long. CDR1 and CDR2 (germline): SNHLY, FYNNEI. In DNA form, the CDR3 reads TGTGCCAGCAGCTCAGGGTTAGGAGTAACTAATGAAAAACTGTTTTTT. This translates into CASSSGLGVTNEKLFF. The full variable domain, completed using reference TRBV2 and TRBJ1-4, is EPEVTQTPSHQVTQMGQEVILRCVPISNHLYFYWYRQILGQKVEFLVSFYNNEISEKSEIFDDQFSVERPDGSNFTLKIRSTKLEDSAMYFCASSSGLGVTNEKLFFGSGTQLSVL.

This clone was counted once. The DNA of the CDR3 is TGTGCCAGCAGTGAAACCGGTGCAGGGTTTCAGCCCCAGCATTTT. As protein: CASSETGAGFQPQHF. The V gene is TRBV2, the J gene TRBJ1-5; a possible D gene is TRBD1 (5 bases). V was pared by 2 bases and J by 6 bases, with 14 bases between. The CDR3 covers 15 residues. Germline CDR1 is SNHLY and CDR2 is FYNNEI.

This clone appeared a single time. The chain links TRBV28 to TRBJ1-6, with D possibly being TRBD1 (5 bases). CDR3 length equals 14 residues. V lost 7 bases and J 10 bases, leaving 17 bases between the germline ends. CDR1 and CDR2 (germline): MDHEN, SYDVKM. The CDR3 loop is CASNPATGPSPLHF. The DNA for the CDR3 is TGTGCCAGCAATCCGGCAACAGGTCCCTCACCCCTCCACTTT.

This chain connects TRBV5-5 to TRBJ1-3; tentatively, D is TRBD1 (5 bases). Trimming left V 0 bases short and J 4 bases short, with 11 bases between. This CDR3 contains 15 residues. Germline lookup yields CDR1 SGHKS and CDR2 YYEKEE (reference sequence). In DNA form, the CDR3 reads TGTGCCAGCAGCTTGGACGGGGGTTCAGGAAACACCATATATTTT. Its protein is CASSLDGGSGNTIYF.

J is TRBJ1-6 and V is TRBV7-8; TRBD1 matches at 7 bases. Germline CDR1 SGHVS, CDR2 FQNEAQ. With 2 bases clipped from V and 0 bases from J, the junction kept 7 bases outside the gene matches. CDR3 length equals 18 residues. CDR3 loop: CASSLIGTASSYNSPLHF. In nucleotides, the CDR3 is TGTGCCAGCAGCTTAATCGGGACAGCGAGCTCCTATAATTCACCCCTCCACTTT.